The entry below gives a single T cell receptor beta chain sequence along with its context. Its specific antigen is unknown. Within one base of it there is no much larger clone, and no base qualities were kept. CDR3 length: 14 amino acids, cysteine to phenylalanine. Only the CDR3 portion is preserved as DNA: 42 bases, with reading frame beginning at the first base. CDR1 and CDR2 (SGHVS, FQNEAQ) derive from the germline V gene. Trimming leaves V shorter by 5 bases and J shorter by 7 bases, with the junction holding 9 bases beyond the gene matches. The CDR3 regions of human TCRbeta chains were subjected to immunosequencing. In the source study's methods: TCRs in the repertoires were compared against a reference library of SARS-CoV-2-specific TCRs that had been generated with the MIRA antigen-specificity platform. Breadth meant the fraction of unique TCRs that were SARS-CoV-2-associated, whereas depth meant the fraction of total T cells that were SARS-CoV-2-associated. Each spike-specific TCR was assigned to its reactive spike region and to a CD4 or CD8 class using the MIRA data. Log10-transformed breadth and depth values were compared by one-way ANOVA with Sidak's multiple comparisons tests. The source is immuneACCESS, and TCRdb retained only in-frame sequences with V and J called. Part of the clones is not carried over; for the studies checked, unresolved V genes explain less than half of this, and the remainder is unexplained. V, J and clone size derive from that table, while D and trimming were established from the DNA sequence. The sample data list 130,000 or so clones, and about 93% of these were observed just once. The ten most abundant clones make up about 5% of the sample.

The record originates from a study of T cell responses to AZD1222 COVID-19 vaccine (dated by TCRdb to the early 2020s). Describing the broader study: AZD1222 recipients whose second dose came at about 4 weeks and those whose second dose came at about 12 weeks were combined into one group, since spike-specific TCR depth and breadth did not differ between the two schedules. Trial participants were enrolled into age subgroups of 18-55, 56-69 and 70-plus years, which contained around 150, 28 and 57 TCR-sequenced participants, respectively. A total of roughly 240 trial participants underwent TCR sequencing, of whom some 210 received two doses of AZD1222 and about 25 received two doses of the MenACWY control vaccine.

General study outcomes and caveats: Because no day 14 peak-response samples were available, the repertoires could be characterized only after the peak T cell response. In the small 56-69-year group, the increase in depth fell short of significance, most likely because of low power. After two AZD1222 doses, both the breadth and the depth of spike-specific TCRs were significantly higher than at day 0 and than in MenACWY recipients. Conclusions about previously exposed vaccinees were limited because only a handful of AZD1222 recipients were SARS-CoV-2 seropositive at baseline. Nearly half of unique spike-specific TCRs reportedly recognized epitopes outside regions mutated in the B.1.351 and B.1.1.7 variants. Participants were mostly white British, with more females than males. The authors suggested clonal diversity may have been underestimated. Vaccine-associated CD4 TCRs spanned the whole spike protein, with dominant responses in regions 160-218 and 743-854.

The sample's time point, from its label and the paper: baseline before first vaccination. Vaccinee samples were obtained from the UK trials COV001 and COV002, which included a single-blind randomized controlled phase 2/3 trial of AZD1222 (ChAdOx1 nCoV-19) in healthy adults. Trial participant PBMC samples were collected at day 0 and day 28 after the second dose for TCRbeta chain sequencing. The sample consisted of peripheral blood, taken on day 0 of AZD1222 vaccination. The V gene is TRBV7-8 and the J gene is TRBJ2-3; 7 central bases correspond to TRBD1. The source of this sequence is an adult in good health. At the DNA level, the sequence is TGTGCCAGCAGCCCTGGGACAGCCGAAAATACGCAGTATTTT. It encodes CASSPGTAENTQYF. The CDR3 plus the reference TRBV7-8 and TRBJ2-3 genes for the other parts give the full variable domain: GAGVSQSPRYKVAKRGQDVALRCDPISGHVSLFWYQQALGQGPEFLTYFQNEAQLDKSGLPSDRFFAERPEGSVSTLKIQRTQQEDSAVYLCASSPGTAENTQYFGPGTRLTVL.